The next 12 T cell receptor beta chains were all read from a single sample in a study of blood T cell repertoires in COVID-19. Produced via immunoSEQ multiplex PCR; TCRdb's table is partial and in-frame only. The sample yields around 120,000 clones, around four fifths seen once. Material for sequencing was peripheral blood. The source is a man aged 25-40 years with acute or convalescent COVID-19.

A few counts support this clone. The gene calls are TRBV3-1 (or the pseudogene TRBV3-2) and TRBJ1-2; no firm D call. V was cut by 0 bases and J by 3 bases, with 8 bases left in between. This CDR3 comprises 14 residues. CDR1 is LGHDT and CDR2 is YNNKEL in the germline V gene (reference sequence). For the CDR3, the DNA is TGTGCCAGCAGCCAAGACAGGTGGTACTATGGCTACACCTTC. Translation: CASSQDRWYYGYTF.

For this clone: Other nucleotide sequences in the sample specify the same CDR3. J is TRBJ1-1 and V is TRBV6-5; perhaps TRBD1 as D (5 bases). The CDR3 is 13 residues long. Between the trimmed V and J ends, which lost 0 bases and 4 bases, there was a span of 6 bases. Germline loops: CDR1 MNHEY, CDR2 SVGAGI. CDR3: CASSYSGGTEAFF. CDR3 in DNA: TGTGCCAGCAGTTACTCGGGGGGCACTGAAGCTTTCTTT.

The chain combines TRBV18 with TRBJ2-3, with a tentative D call TRBD2 (7 bases). The CDR3 totals 14 residues. The germline CDR1 and CDR2 sequences are KGHSH and LQKENI. Trimming took off 1 base at V and 6 bases at J, with 11 bases between the two ends. The CDR3 is CASSPLAGADTQYF. The CDR3 region has the DNA TGTGCCAGCTCACCACTCGCGGGGGCGGATACGCAGTATTTT.

V and J are TRBV2 and TRBJ1-1, with a weak D call TRBD1 (5 bases). Germline V gene lookup returns CDR1 SNHLY and CDR2 FYNNEI. The CDR3 extends over 18 amino acids. The V end was cut by 6 bases, the J end by 1 base, with 24 bases between. The chain's CDR3 is CASRSHRTLTGGNTEAFF. CDR3 nucleotide sequence: TGTGCCAGCAGGAGTCACCGAACCTTAACAGGTGGGAACACTGAAGCTTTCTTT.

The CDR3 region is CASSINRVAFF. For the CDR3, the DNA is TGTGCCAGCAGTATCAACAGAGTAGCTTTCTTT. The chain is built from TRBV2 and TRBJ1-1; D is unresolved. Per the germline V gene, CDR1 is SNHLY and CDR2 is FYNNEI. Deletions cut 5 bases from V and 10 bases from J, with 11 bases between. This CDR3 contains 11 residues.

The chain carries TRBV5-1 and TRBJ2-1; 7 bases are shared with TRBD1. This CDR3 comprises 15 residues. The germline gives CDR1 SGHRS, CDR2 YFSETQ. The junction had 9 bases not matched to a gene; V was cut back by 4 bases and J by 5 bases. CDR3 nucleotide sequence: TGCGCCAGCAGCACCGACAGGGAACCAAACAATGAGCAGTTCTTC. Protein product: CASSTDREPNNEQFF.

The chain recombines TRBV29-1 with TRBJ1-1; perhaps TRBD1 as D (5 bases). CDR1 and CDR2 (germline): SQVTM, ANQGSEA. V lost 4 bases and J lost 3, with 18 bases in between. The CDR3 is made up of 15 amino acids. The CDR3 bases are TGCAGCGTTGCTACTTGGGCAGGGCAAGACACTGAAGCTTTCTTT. It translates to CSVATWAGQDTEAFF.

The chain carries TRBV30 and TRBJ2-7; D is unclear. The ends were cut back, 7 bases at V and 0 bases at J, with 10 bases in the middle. CDR3 size: 12 residues. Looked up from germline, CDR1 is GTSNPN and CDR2 is SVGIG (reference sequence). CDR3 DNA: TGTGCCTCTTCAGGTAACTCCTACGAGCAGTACTTC. Residues: CASSGNSYEQYF.

This chain links TRBV4-1 with TRBJ1-5; 8 bases are shared with TRBD1. The ends lost 3 bases at V and 6 bases at J; junction bases unmatched: 4. This CDR3 spans 14 amino acids. The germline gives CDR1 MGHRA, CDR2 YSYEKL. Here the CDR3 reads CASSQTGVGQPQHF. CDR3 bases: TGCGCCAGCAGCCAGACAGGGGTGGGTCAGCCCCAGCATTTT.

V gene TRBV14 combines with J gene TRBJ1-5; no clear D. This CDR3 is 18 amino acids long. CDR1 is SGHDN, CDR2 FVKESK, per germline. The ends were cut back, 1 base at V and 7 bases at J, with 23 bases in the middle. In DNA, the CDR3 is TGTGCCAGCAGCCAAGCGGTTCTCGGAGGGCAGGAGTTCCAGCCCCAGCATTTT. Its protein product is CASSQAVLGGQEFQPQHF.

The chain uses TRBV18 and TRBJ2-2, with TRBD2 as a possible D gene (5 bases). Between the trimmed V and J ends, which lost 0 bases and 6 bases, there was a span of 14 bases. CDR1 is KGHSH, CDR2 LQKENI, per germline. The CDR3 loop spans 16 amino acids. In DNA form, the CDR3 reads TGTGCCAGCTCACCACCCACCCTAGCCTCTCCCGGGGAGCTGTTTTTT. This gives the protein CASSPPTLASPGELFF.

This chain uses TRBV6-6 with TRBJ2-7, with TRBD1 matching over 7 bases. The V segment lost 5 bases and the J segment 3 bases; nucleotides outside the gene matches: 7. Looked up from germline, CDR1 is MNHNY and CDR2 is SVGAGI (reference sequence). The CDR3 totals 14 residues. The CDR3 region has the DNA TGTGCCAGCAGTCGGGACAGAGCCTACTACGAGCAGTACTTC. This encodes CASSRDRAYYEQYF.